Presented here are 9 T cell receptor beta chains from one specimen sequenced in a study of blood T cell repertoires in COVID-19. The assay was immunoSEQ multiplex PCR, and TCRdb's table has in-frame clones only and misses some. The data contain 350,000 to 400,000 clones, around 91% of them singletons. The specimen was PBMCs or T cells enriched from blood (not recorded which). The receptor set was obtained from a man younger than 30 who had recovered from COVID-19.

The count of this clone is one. CDR3 sequence reads: CASSVRSREDTQYF. As DNA, the CDR3 is TGTGCCAGCAGCGTTCGCTCACGGGAAGATACGCAGTATTTT. The V call is TRBV9, the J call TRBJ2-3, with D maybe TRBD2 (5 bases). This CDR3 is 14 amino acids long. V was cut by 2 bases and J by 5 bases, with 12 bases left in between. Per the germline V gene, CDR1 is SGDLS and CDR2 is YYNGEE.

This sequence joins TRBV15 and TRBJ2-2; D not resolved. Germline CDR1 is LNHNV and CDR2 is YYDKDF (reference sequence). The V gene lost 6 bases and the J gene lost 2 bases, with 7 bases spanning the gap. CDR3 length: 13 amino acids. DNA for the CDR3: TGTGCCACCAGGGCGGCTAACACCGGGGAGCTGTTTTTT. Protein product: CATRAANTGELFF.

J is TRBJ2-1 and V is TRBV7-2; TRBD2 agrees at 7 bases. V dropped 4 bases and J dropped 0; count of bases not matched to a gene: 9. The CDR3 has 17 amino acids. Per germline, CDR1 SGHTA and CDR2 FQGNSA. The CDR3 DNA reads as TGTGCCAGCAGCTCACGGGGGGTTGCTAGCTCCTACAATGAGCAGTTCTTC. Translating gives CASSSRGVASSYNEQFF.

The CDR3 sequence is CASSRRPETSGRARGLFF. The CDR3 DNA follows: TGTGCCAGCAGCAGACGACCGGAAACTAGCGGGAGGGCCAGAGGTCTATTCTTC. J is TRBJ2-1 and V is TRBV7-8, with 13 bases matching TRBD2. The CDR3 spans 18 residues. Germline V CDR1 and CDR2: SGHVS, FQNEAQ. V shed 5 bases and J 16 bases; nucleotides not matched to a gene: 23.

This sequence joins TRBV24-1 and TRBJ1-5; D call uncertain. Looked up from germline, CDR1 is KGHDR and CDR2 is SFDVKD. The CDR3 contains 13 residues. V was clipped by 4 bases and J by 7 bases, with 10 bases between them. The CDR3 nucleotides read TGTGCCACCAGTGACAGGAGGAACCAGCCCCAGCATTTT. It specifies CATSDRRNQPQHF.

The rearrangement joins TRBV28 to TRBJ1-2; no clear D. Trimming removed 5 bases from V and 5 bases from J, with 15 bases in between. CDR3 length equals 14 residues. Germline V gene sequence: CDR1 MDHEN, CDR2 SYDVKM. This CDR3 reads CASSAVGTRYGYTF. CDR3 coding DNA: TGTGCCAGCAGTGCCGTGGGCACGCGATATGGCTACACCTTC.

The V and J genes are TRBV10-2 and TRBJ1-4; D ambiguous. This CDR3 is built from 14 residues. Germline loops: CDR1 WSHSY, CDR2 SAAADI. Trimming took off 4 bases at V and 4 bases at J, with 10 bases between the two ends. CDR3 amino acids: CASSGRAFNEKLFF. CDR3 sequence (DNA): TGCGCCAGCAGTGGAAGAGCATTTAATGAAAAACTGTTTTTT.

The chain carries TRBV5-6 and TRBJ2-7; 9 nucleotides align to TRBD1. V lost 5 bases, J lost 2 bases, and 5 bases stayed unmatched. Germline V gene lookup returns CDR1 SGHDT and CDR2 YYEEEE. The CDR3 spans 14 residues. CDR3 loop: CASSRQGVTYEQYF. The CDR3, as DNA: TGTGCCAGCAGTAGACAGGGGGTCACCTACGAGCAGTACTTC.

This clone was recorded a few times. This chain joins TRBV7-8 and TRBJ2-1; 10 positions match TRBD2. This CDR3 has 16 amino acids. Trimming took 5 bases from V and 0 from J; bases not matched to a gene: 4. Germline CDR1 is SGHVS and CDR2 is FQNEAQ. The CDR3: CASSRAGGFSYNEQFF. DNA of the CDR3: TGTGCCAGCAGCCGAGCGGGGGGGTTCTCCTACAATGAGCAGTTCTTC. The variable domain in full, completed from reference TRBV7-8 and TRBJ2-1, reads GAGVSQSPRYKVAKRGQDVALRCDPISGHVSLFWYQQALGQGPEFLTYFQNEAQLDKSGLPSDRFFAERPEGSVSTLKIQRTQQEDSAVYLCASSRAGGFSYNEQFFGPGTRLTVL.